This T cell receptor beta chain was profiled in a study of OX40 agonist ivuxolimab in advanced cancers. Background on the study: Ivuxolimab was delivered to patients intravenously every 2 weeks at doses spanning 0.01 to 10 mg/kg. Eligibility admitted prior anti-PD-1, anti-PD-L1 or anti-CTLA-4 therapy; around 41% had some. Study-wide findings and caveats: Among the least clonally expanded were partial responders at 0.1-3.0 mg/kg.

Data came from immunoSEQ multiplex PCR; TCRdb stores just in-frame clones and leaves some out. The data show about 48,000 clones, around 80% seen once. Details on this clone: Its antigen remains unknown.

Sampling times: baseline, cycle 4 day 1, cycle 7 day 1. The origin of this receptor is an adult with an advanced solid tumor such as melanoma, head and neck, liver or kidney cancer. This sample comprised CD4+ or CD8+ T cells sorted from blood, obtained in a trial of the OX40 agonist ivuxolimab.

The CDR3 here is CASSYSRQGEPQHF. The CDR3 nucleotides read TGTGCCAGCAGTTACTCGAGGCAAGGGGAGCCCCAGCATTTT. The chain employs TRBV6-5 and TRBJ1-5; possible D gene TRBD1, 5 bases. There are 14 residues in the CDR3. CDR1 and CDR2 (germline): MNHEY, SVGAGI. Trimming cost V 0 bases and J 8 bases, with 11 bases left between them.